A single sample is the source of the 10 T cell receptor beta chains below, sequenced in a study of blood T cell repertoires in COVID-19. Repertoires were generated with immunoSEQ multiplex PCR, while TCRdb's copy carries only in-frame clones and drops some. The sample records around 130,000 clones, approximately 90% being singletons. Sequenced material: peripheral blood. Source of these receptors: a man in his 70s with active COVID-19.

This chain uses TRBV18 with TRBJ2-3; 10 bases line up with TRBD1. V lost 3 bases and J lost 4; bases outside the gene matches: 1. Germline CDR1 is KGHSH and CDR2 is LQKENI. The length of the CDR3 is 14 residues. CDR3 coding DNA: TGTGCCAGCTCACCGACAGGGGGCGCAGATACGCAGTATTTT. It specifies CASSPTGGADTQYF. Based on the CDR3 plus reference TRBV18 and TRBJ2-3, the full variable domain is NAGVMQNPRHLVRRRGQEARLRCSPMKGHSHVYWYRQLPEEGLKFMVYLQKENIIDESGMPKERFSAEFPKEGPSILRIQQVVRGDSAAYFCASSPTGGADTQYFGPGTRLTVL.

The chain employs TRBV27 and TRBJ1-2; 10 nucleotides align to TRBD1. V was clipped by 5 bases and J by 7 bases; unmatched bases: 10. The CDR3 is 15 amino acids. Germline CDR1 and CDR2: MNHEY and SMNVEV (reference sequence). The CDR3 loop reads CASSPVSTGGGGYTF. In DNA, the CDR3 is TGTGCCAGCAGTCCTGTTTCGACAGGGGGCGGTGGCTACACCTTC.

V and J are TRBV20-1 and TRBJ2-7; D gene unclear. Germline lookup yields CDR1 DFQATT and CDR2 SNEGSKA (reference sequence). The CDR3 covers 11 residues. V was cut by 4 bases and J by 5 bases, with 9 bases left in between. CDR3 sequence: CSANLGNEQYF. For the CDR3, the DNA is TGCAGTGCTAATCTAGGAAACGAGCAGTACTTC.

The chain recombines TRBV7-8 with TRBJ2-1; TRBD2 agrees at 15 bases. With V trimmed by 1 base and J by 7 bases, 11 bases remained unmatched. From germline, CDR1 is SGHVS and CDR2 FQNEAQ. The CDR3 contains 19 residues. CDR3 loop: CASSLEGLAGGSFWNEQFF. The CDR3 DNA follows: TGTGCCAGCAGCTTAGAGGGACTAGCGGGAGGCTCCTTTTGGAATGAGCAGTTCTTC.

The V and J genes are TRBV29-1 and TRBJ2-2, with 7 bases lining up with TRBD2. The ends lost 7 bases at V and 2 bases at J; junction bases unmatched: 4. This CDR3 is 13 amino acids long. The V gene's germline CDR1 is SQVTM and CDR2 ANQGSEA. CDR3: CSGSGTNTGELFF. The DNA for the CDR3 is TGCAGCGGGAGCGGGACCAACACCGGGGAGCTGTTTTTT.

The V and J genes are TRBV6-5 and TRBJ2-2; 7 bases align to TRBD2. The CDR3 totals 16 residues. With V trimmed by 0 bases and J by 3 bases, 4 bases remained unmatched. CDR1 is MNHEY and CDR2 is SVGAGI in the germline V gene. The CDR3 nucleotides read TGTGCCAGCAGTTACTCGGCTAGCGGATACACCGGGGAGCTGTTTTTT. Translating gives CASSYSASGYTGELFF.

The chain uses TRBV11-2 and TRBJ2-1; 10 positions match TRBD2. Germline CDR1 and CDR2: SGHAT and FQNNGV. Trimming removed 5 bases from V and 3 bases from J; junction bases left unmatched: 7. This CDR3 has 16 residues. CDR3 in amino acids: CASSPLAGNLYNEQFF. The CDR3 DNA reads TGTGCCAGCAGCCCACTAGCGGGGAACCTCTACAATGAGCAGTTCTTC.

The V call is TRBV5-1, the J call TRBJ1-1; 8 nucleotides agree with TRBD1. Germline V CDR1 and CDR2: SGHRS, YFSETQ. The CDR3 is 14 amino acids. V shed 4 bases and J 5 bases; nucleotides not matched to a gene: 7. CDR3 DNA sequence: TGCGCCAGCAGCCTCGGACAGGGAGCAACTGAAGCTTTCTTT. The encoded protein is CASSLGQGATEAFF.

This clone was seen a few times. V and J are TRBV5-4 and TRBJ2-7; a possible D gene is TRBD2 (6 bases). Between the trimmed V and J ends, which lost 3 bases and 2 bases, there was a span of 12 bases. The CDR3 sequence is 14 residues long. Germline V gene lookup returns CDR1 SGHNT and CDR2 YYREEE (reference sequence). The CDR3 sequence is CASSSGATAYEQYF. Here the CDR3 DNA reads TGTGCCAGCAGCTCGGGAGCGACAGCCTACGAGCAGTACTTC.

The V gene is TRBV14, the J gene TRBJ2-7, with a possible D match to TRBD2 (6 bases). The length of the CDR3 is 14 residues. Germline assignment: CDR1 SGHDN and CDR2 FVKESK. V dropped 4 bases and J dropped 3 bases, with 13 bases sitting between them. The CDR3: CASSRGTLDYEQYF. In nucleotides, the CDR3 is TGTGCCAGCAGCCGAGGGACTTTAGACTACGAGCAGTACTTC.